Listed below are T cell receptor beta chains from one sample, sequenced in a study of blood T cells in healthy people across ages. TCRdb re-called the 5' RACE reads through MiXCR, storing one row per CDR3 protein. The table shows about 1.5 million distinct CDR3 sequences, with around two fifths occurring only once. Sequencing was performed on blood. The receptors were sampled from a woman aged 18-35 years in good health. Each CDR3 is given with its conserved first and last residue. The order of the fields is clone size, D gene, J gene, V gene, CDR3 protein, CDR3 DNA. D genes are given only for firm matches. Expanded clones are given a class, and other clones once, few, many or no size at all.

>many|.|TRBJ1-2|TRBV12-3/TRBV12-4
CASSFGPAYGYTF
TGTGCCAGCAGTTTCGGCCCGGCCTATGGCTACACCTTC
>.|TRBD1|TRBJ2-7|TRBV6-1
CASSQTDRSSYEQYF
TGTGCCAGCAGTCAAACGGACAGGTCCTCCTACGAGCAGTACTTC
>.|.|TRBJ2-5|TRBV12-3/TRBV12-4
CASRTGTLQEAQYF
TGCGCCAGCAGAACCGGGACACTACAAGAGGCCCAGTACTTC
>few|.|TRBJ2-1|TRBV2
CASADRSHSNEQFF
TGTGCCAGCGCGGACAGAAGCCATTCTAATGAGCAGTTCTTC
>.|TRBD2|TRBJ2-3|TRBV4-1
CASSHALAGGPRDTQYF
TGCGCCAGCAGCCATGCACTAGCGGGAGGGCCAAGGGATACGCAGTATTTT
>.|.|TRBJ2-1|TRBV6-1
CASNKPLQGSYNEQFF
TGTGCCAGCAACAAACCCCTGCAGGGCTCCTACAATGAGCAGTTCTTC
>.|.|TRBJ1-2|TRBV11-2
CASSMTSGPNNYGYTF
TGTGCCAGCAGCATGACCTCCGGGCCTAATAACTATGGCTACACCTTC
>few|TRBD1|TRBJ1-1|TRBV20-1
CSAASSLIRDSHNTEAFF
TGCAGTGCTGCAAGTTCCCTTATCCGGGACAGTCATAACACTGAAGCTTTCTTT
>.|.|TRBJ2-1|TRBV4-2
CASSQEGTWGSNNEQFF
TGTGCCAGCAGCCAAGAGGGGACGTGGGGCTCCAACAATGAGCAGTTCTTC
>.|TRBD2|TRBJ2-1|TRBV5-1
CASSLAGRGGRNEQFF
TGCGCCAGCAGCTTGGCGGGTCGGGGGGGCCGGAATGAGCAGTTCTTC
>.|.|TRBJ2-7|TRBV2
CASSVWTPAEQYF
TGTGCCAGCAGTGTTTGGACACCAGCCGAGCAGTACTTC
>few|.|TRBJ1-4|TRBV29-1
CSVMGQGNEKLFF
TGCAGCGTTATGGGGCAGGGGAATGAAAAACTGTTTTTT
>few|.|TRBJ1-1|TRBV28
CASSLISWGAMNTEAFF
TGTGCCAGCAGTTTAATCAGCTGGGGGGCGATGAACACTGAAGCTTTCTTT
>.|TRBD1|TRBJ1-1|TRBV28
CASPPFGTGGSLNTEAFF
TGTGCCAGCCCCCCCTTCGGGACAGGGGGCTCCCTGAACACTGAAGCTTTCTTT
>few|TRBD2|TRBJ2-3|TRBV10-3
CAISETTSGTPSTDTQYF
TGTGCCATCAGTGAGACCACTAGCGGGACTCCTAGCACAGATACGCAGTATTTT
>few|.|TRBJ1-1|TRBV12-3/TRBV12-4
CASTSRELNTEAFF
TGTGCCAGCACCTCTCGAGAGTTGAACACTGAAGCTTTCTTT
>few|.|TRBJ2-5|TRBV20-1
CSARDKSVSGETQYF
TGCAGTGCTAGAGATAAAAGTGTCTCGGGGGAGACCCAGTACTTC
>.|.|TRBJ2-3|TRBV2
CASSEAYSLTDTQYF
TGTGCCAGCAGTGAAGCGTATTCCCTCACAGATACGCAGTATTTT
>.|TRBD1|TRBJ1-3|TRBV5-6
CASSPGQGANTIYF
TGTGCCAGCAGCCCGGGACAGGGGGCAAACACCATATATTTT
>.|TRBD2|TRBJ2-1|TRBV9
CASSPTPLGLAGGNSYNEQFF
TGTGCCAGCAGCCCCACACCCCTTGGACTAGCGGGGGGGAACTCCTACAATGAGCAGTTCTTC
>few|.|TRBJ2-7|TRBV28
CASKGALAASYEQYF
TGTGCCAGTAAGGGGGCACTAGCGGCCTCCTACGAGCAGTACTTC
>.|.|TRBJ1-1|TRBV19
CASNRQSPPLNTEAFF
TGTGCCAGTAATAGGCAGTCACCGCCTCTGAACACTGAAGCTTTCTTT
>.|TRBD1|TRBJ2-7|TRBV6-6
CASKPRDRSYEQYF
TGTGCCAGCAAGCCCCGGGACAGATCCTACGAGCAGTACTTC
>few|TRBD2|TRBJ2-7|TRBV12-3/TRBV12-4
CASSPGLAGGQWTFYEQYF
TGTGCCAGCAGTCCGGGACTAGCGGGGGGCCAATGGACCTTCTACGAGCAGTACTTC
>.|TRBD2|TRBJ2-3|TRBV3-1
CASSRGLVSADTQYF
TGTGCCAGCAGCCGAGGACTAGTCTCAGCAGATACGCAGTATTTT
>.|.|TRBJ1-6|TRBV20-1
CSARDNNSPLHF
TGCAGTGCTAGGGACAATAATTCACCCCTCCACTTT
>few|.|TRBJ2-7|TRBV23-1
CASSQPEKTYEQYF
TGCGCCAGCAGTCAACCAGAAAAGACCTACGAGCAGTACTTC
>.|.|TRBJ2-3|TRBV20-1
CSATRMSTDTQYF
TGCAGTGCTACAAGAATGAGCACAGATACGCAGTATTTT
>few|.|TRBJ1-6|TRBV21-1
CASGGQGGSYNSPLHF
TGTGCCAGCGGGGGCCAGGGTGGGTCCTATAATTCACCCCTCCACTTT
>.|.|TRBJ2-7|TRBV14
CASSQDPGRYEQYF
TGTGCCAGCAGCCAAGATCCAGGACGCTACGAGCAGTACTTC
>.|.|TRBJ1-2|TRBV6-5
CASSYSSGGAQGYTF
TGTGCCAGCAGTTACTCGTCGGGGGGCGCGCAGGGCTACACCTTC
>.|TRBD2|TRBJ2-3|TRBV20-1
CSARDRGGLAGPGTQYF
TGCAGTGCTAGAGATAGAGGGGGACTAGCGGGACCGGGTACGCAGTATTTT
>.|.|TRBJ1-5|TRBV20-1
CSLSGPQVIQPQHF
TGCAGTCTTTCGGGCCCCCAGGTAATTCAGCCCCAGCATTTT
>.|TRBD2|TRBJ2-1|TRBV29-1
CSVVRGAYNEQFF
TGCAGCGTTGTGCGGGGGGCTTACAATGAGCAGTTCTTC
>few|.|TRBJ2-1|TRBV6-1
CASSEGEEHNEQFF
TGTGCCAGCAGTGAAGGGGAGGAACACAATGAGCAGTTCTTC
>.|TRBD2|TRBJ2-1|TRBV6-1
CASSGTSGHEQFF
TGTGCCAGCAGTGGGACTAGCGGCCATGAGCAGTTCTTC
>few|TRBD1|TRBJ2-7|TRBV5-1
CASSSLGQGNEQYF
TGCGCCAGCAGCTCGCTGGGACAGGGTAACGAGCAGTACTTC
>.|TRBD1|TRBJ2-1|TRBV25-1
CATRDRANNEQFF
TGTGCCACCCGGGACAGGGCAAACAATGAGCAGTTCTTC
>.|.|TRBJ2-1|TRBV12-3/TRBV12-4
CASSVGQYNEQFF
TGTGCCAGCAGTGTGGGGCAGTACAATGAGCAGTTCTTC
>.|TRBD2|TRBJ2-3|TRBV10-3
CAILAGGPYSTDTQYF
TGTGCCATCCTAGCGGGAGGGCCTTATAGCACAGATACGCAGTATTTT
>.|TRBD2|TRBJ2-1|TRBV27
CASRKMGLAGYNKQFF
TGTGCCAGCAGGAAGATGGGACTAGCGGGGTACAATAAGCAGTTCTTC
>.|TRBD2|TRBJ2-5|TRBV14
CASSPGTSGTVQETQYF
TGTGCCAGCAGCCCTGGGACTAGCGGGACCGTTCAAGAGACCCAGTACTTC
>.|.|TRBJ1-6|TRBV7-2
CASSLPSPTLLHF
TGTGCCAGCAGCTTACCGAGTCCCACCCTCCTCCACTTT
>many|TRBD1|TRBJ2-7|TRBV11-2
CASSWGNGQGSYEQYF
TGTGCCAGCAGCTGGGGTAACGGACAGGGATCCTACGAGCAGTACTTC
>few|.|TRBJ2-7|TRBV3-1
CASSIFYEQYF
TGTGCCAGCAGCATCTTCTACGAGCAGTACTTC
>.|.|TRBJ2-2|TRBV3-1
CASSQGQNTGELFF
TGTGCCAGCAGCCAGGGACAGAACACCGGGGAGCTGTTTTTT
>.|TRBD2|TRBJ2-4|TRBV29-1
CSVEVLAGEGNIQYF
TGCAGCGTTGAAGTCTTAGCGGGGGAGGGAAACATTCAGTACTTC
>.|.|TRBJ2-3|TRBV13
CASSPGLPTQYF
TGTGCCAGCAGCCCCGGACTCCCTACGCAGTATTTT
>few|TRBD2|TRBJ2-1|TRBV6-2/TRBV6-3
CASSSGGGTYNEQFF
TGTGCCAGTTCTAGCGGGGGGGGGACGTACAATGAGCAGTTCTTC
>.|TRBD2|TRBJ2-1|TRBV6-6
CASSYQAGGPEQFF
TGTGCCAGCAGTTACCAAGCGGGGGGGCCTGAGCAGTTCTTC
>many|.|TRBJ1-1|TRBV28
CASNPRGGGDTEAFF
TGTGCCAGCAACCCTAGGGGGGGGGGGGACACTGAAGCTTTCTTT
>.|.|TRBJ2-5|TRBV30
CAWSTGRQETQYF
TGTGCCTGGAGTACGGGACGGCAAGAGACCCAGTACTTC
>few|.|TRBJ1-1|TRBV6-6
CASSSPGGGAFF
TGTGCCAGCAGTTCTCCCGGGGGGGGAGCTTTCTTT